One sample yielded the 30 T cell receptor beta chains listed below, sequenced in a study of T cell responses to AZD1222 COVID-19 vaccine. Some clones are missing from TCRdb's copy, which holds only in-frame ones; the method was immunoSEQ multiplex PCR. The data show some 120,000 clones, with roughly 90% seen just once and around 7.2% held by the top ten. The sample in question was peripheral blood, obtained on day 0 of AZD1222 vaccination. The origin of the receptors is an adult in good health.

The CDR3 reads CASSQGTSYTGELFF. The CDR3 coding sequence is TGTGCCAGCAGCCAAGGAACTAGCTACACCGGGGAGCTGTTTTTT. V usage is TRBV4-2 and J usage is TRBJ2-2; possibly TRBD2 for D (6 bases). Germline V gives CDR1 LGHNA, CDR2 YNFKEQ. V gave up 1 base and J gave up 3 bases, with 9 bases separating them. The CDR3 runs 15 residues.

The chain carries TRBV3-1 (or the pseudogene TRBV3-2) and TRBJ1-5; no reliable D call. CDR3 length equals 13 residues. The V gene's germline CDR1 is LGHDT and CDR2 YNNKEL (reference sequence). V was shortened by 0 bases and J by 6 bases, with 6 bases between the two germline ends. DNA of the CDR3: TGTGCCAGCAGCCAAGATGTGGGTCAGCCCCAGCATTTT. Its translation is CASSQDVGQPQHF.

A word on this clone: The same CDR3 also results from other DNA sequences found in this sample. The chain combines TRBV28 with TRBJ1-2; TRBD1 matches 7 bases. V trimming: 5 bases; J trimming: 8 bases; junction bases outside the gene matches: 5. CDR3 size: 12 residues. Germline lookup yields CDR1 MDHEN and CDR2 SYDVKM. The CDR3 loop is CASSRQGGGYTF. Written as DNA, the CDR3 is TGTGCCAGCAGTCGACAGGGTGGGGGCTACACCTTC.

The chain links TRBV9 to TRBJ1-3, with D hard to call. V lost 0 bases and J 1 base, leaving 23 bases between the germline ends. CDR3 length: 20 amino acids. Germline V gene sequence: CDR1 SGDLS, CDR2 YYNGEE. The CDR3 DNA sequence: TGTGCCAGCAGCGTAGTTCCTGGATCGAACCCTCCCTCGTCTGGAAACACCATATATTTT. It is translated as CASSVVPGSNPPSSGNTIYF. The full variable domain, its missing parts supplied by reference TRBV9 and TRBJ1-3, is DSGVTQTPKHLITATGQRVTLRCSPRSGDLSVYWYQQSLDQGLQFLIQYYNGEERAKGNILERFSAQQFPDLHSELNLSSLELGDSALYFCASSVVPGSNPPSSGNTIYFGEGSWLTVV.

The rearrangement joins TRBV28 to TRBJ1-1; 7 positions match TRBD1. V gave up 7 bases and J gave up 2 bases; unmatched junction bases: 7. The CDR3 spans 14 residues. Germline V CDR1 and CDR2: MDHEN, SYDVKM. Here the CDR3 DNA reads TGTGCCAGCATGGGACAGATACTCAACACTGAAGCTTTCTTT. This translates into CASMGQILNTEAFF.

Details on this clone: The same CDR3 is also encoded by other DNA sequences in this sample. The V call is TRBV12-3 or TRBV12-4, the J call TRBJ1-1; D perhaps matches TRBD1 (5 bases). The CDR3 loop spans 13 amino acids. The V and J ends lost 4 bases and 1 base respectively, with 7 bases between them. The CDR3 region has the DNA TGTGCCAGCAGTTGGGGGGGGAACACTGAAGCTTTCTTT. Protein: CASSWGGNTEAFF.

J is TRBJ2-3 and V is TRBV9, with D tentatively TRBD1 (6 bases). With 2 bases removed from V and 4 bases from J, the gap between germline ends came to 14 bases. CDR3 length: 15 residues. Germline V CDR1 and CDR2: SGDLS, YYNGEE. CDR3 coding DNA: TGTGCCAGCAGCGTGGGGGCCTCAGGGGCAGATACGCAGTATTTT. Protein: CASSVGASGADTQYF. The entire variable domain, with the rest obtained from reference TRBV9 and TRBJ2-3, is as follows: DSGVTQTPKHLITATGQRVTLRCSPRSGDLSVYWYQQSLDQGLQFLIQYYNGEERAKGNILERFSAQQFPDLHSELNLSSLELGDSALYFCASSVGASGADTQYFGPGTRLTVL.

The rearrangement joins TRBV27 to TRBJ2-1; D is undetermined. CDR3 length: 16 amino acids. CDR1 is MNHEY and CDR2 is SMNVEV in the germline V gene (reference sequence). Trimming shortened V by 4 bases and J by 4 bases, and 17 bases separated the two germline ends. This chain's CDR3 is CASSSLPTVGYNEQFF. As DNA, the CDR3 is TGTGCCAGCAGTTCCCTACCCACGGTGGGGTACAATGAGCAGTTCTTC.

V is TRBV6-2 or TRBV6-3 and J is TRBJ2-7, with D unresolved. The CDR3 totals 15 residues. In germline, CDR1 is MNHEY, CDR2 SVGEGT. The germline V and J ends were trimmed by 4 bases and 4 bases, with 17 bases remaining between them. CDR3 bases: TGTGCCAGCAGTTTCGGCCTAGGACGGAGTTACGAGCAGTACTTC. Amino acid sequence: CASSFGLGRSYEQYF.

J is TRBJ2-3 and V is TRBV2; 12 positions match TRBD2. The CDR3 runs to 16 residues. After removal of 6 bases from V and 4 bases from J, the junction contained 8 bases not matched to a gene. The germline V gene has CDR1 SNHLY and CDR2 FYNNEI. The CDR3 DNA follows: TGTGCCAGCAGCCACCTAGCGGGAGGGCCCTCAGATACGCAGTATTTT. Its protein product is CASSHLAGGPSDTQYF. Drawing the rest from reference TRBV2 and TRBJ2-3, the complete variable domain is EPEVTQTPSHQVTQMGQEVILRCVPISNHLYFYWYRQILGQKVEFLVSFYNNEISEKSEIFDDQFSVERPDGSNFTLKIRSTKLEDSAMYFCASSHLAGGPSDTQYFGPGTRLTVL.

The gene calls are TRBV11-3 and TRBJ2-1; D may be TRBD2 (5 bases). The CDR3 loop spans 12 amino acids. Germline CDR1 and CDR2: SGHNT and YENEEA. V shed 4 bases and J shed 7 bases, with 8 bases lying between them. DNA for the CDR3: TGTGCCAGCAGCTATGGCGGGAATGAGCAGTTCTTC. Its protein is CASSYGGNEQFF.

The chain joins TRBV5-1 to TRBJ2-3, with D possibly TRBD2 on 6 matching bases. CDR3 length: 16 amino acids. The V and J ends lost 4 bases and 1 base respectively, with 16 bases between them. Per germline, CDR1 SGHRS and CDR2 YFSETQ. This CDR3 is CASSTGTGLRTDTQYF. The CDR3 nucleotides read TGCGCCAGCAGCACCGGTACGGGACTCCGCACAGATACGCAGTATTTT.

CDR3 residues: CSGTSGTQYF. The CDR3 nucleotides are TGCAGCGGGACTAGCGGGACCCAGTACTTC. The chain couples TRBV29-1 to TRBJ2-5; 10 bases are shared with TRBD2. This CDR3 contains 10 residues. The J segment lost 7 bases and the V segment lost 7 bases, leaving 0 bases of the junction unmatched. Germline V gene sequence: CDR1 SQVTM, CDR2 ANQGSEA.

The chain employs TRBV5-1 and TRBJ2-2, with TRBD1 identical over 9 bases. The CDR3 spans 19 residues. Per germline, CDR1 SGHRS and CDR2 YFSETQ. Trimming took 0 bases from V and 0 from J; bases not matched to a gene: 9. CDR3 amino acids: CASSLAQGAAAPNTGELFF. The DNA for the CDR3 is TGCGCCAGCAGCTTGGCACAGGGGGCGGCAGCCCCGAACACCGGGGAGCTGTTTTTT.

The chain uses TRBV19 and TRBJ1-3; 7 nucleotides line up with TRBD1. Trimming took 5 bases from V and 7 from J; bases not matched to a gene: 14. Per germline, CDR1 LNHDA and CDR2 SQIVND (reference sequence). The CDR3 extends over 16 amino acids. This CDR3 is CASSFRLRQGSNTIYF. CDR3 sequence (DNA): TGTGCCAGTAGTTTCCGCCTCAGACAGGGATCGAACACCATATATTTT.

The chain is built from TRBV5-6 and TRBJ1-2; D is unclear. There are 17 residues in the CDR3. V lost 1 base and J lost 7, with 23 bases in between. The germline CDR1 and CDR2 sequences are SGHDT and YYEEEE. DNA of the CDR3: TGTGCCAGCAGCTTGAAGTCAGCGGATTCAGGAGTATCTGGCTACACCTTC. Residues: CASSLKSADSGVSGYTF.

The genes are TRBV29-1 and TRBJ2-3; D is possibly TRBD1 or TRBD2 (5 bases each). CDR3 size: 13 residues. Germline lookup yields CDR1 SQVTM and CDR2 ANQGSEA. Trimming cost V 5 bases and J 4 bases, with 13 bases left between them. The CDR3: CSVKDGGADTQYF. CDR3 coding DNA: TGCAGCGTTAAGGATGGGGGAGCAGATACGCAGTATTTT.

The genes are TRBV19 and TRBJ2-7; D is unresolved. V was clipped by 4 bases and J by 5 bases, with 12 bases between them. The germline V gene encodes CDR1 LNHDA and CDR2 SQIVND (reference sequence). This CDR3 has 13 amino acids. The CDR3 DNA reads TGTGCCAGTAGTACGATTCAGGTCAACGAGCAGTACTTC. It yields the protein CASSTIQVNEQYF.

This rearrangement joins TRBV5-5 to TRBJ2-1; 10 bases fit TRBD2. CDR1 and CDR2 from the germline V gene are SGHKS and YYEKEE (reference sequence). J gave up 4 bases and V 3 bases, and 10 bases lay outside the gene matches. CDR3 length equals 17 residues. The CDR3 region is CASSSRSGRQEYNEQFF. DNA for the CDR3: TGTGCCAGCAGCTCCCGTAGCGGGAGGCAGGAGTACAATGAGCAGTTCTTC.

V usage is TRBV6-4 and J usage is TRBJ2-3, with 10 bases lining up with TRBD1. Per the germline V gene, CDR1 is MRHNA and CDR2 is SNTAGT. The V segment lost 6 bases and the J segment 4 bases; nucleotides outside the gene matches: 4. There are 14 residues in the CDR3. CDR3 coding DNA: TGTGCCAGCAGCCCGGGACAGGGGTCAGATACGCAGTATTTT. Its protein is CASSPGQGSDTQYF.

The chain links TRBV19 to TRBJ2-5; the D gene could be TRBD1 or TRBD2 (5 bases each). Trimming stripped 6 bases from V and 0 bases from J, with 17 bases between. Germline V gene lookup returns CDR1 LNHDA and CDR2 SQIVND (reference sequence). The CDR3 has 16 amino acids. The CDR3 region has the DNA TGTGCCAGTAGCTATGCCGGGGCAGCGCACCAAGAGACCCAGTACTTC. Translated: CASSYAGAAHQETQYF.

CDR3 nucleotide sequence: TGTGCCAGTAGTATAGCTGGGGGCTTTCGTGAAGCTTTCTTT. It codes for CASSIAGGFREAFF. The rearrangement uses TRBV19 and TRBJ1-1; TRBD1 might be the D (6 bases). The CDR3 is 14 amino acids. Germline CDR1 and CDR2: LNHDA and SQIVND (reference sequence). Trimming stripped 1 base from V and 7 bases from J, with 13 bases between.

This chain connects TRBV28 to TRBJ2-7, with D tentatively TRBD2 (5 bases). Trimming took 4 bases from V and 5 from J, leaving 27 bases between them. Germline CDR1 reads MDHEN; CDR2 reads SYDVKM. CDR3 size: 18 residues. This CDR3 is CASSSLLSGRTLSHEQYF. CDR3 nucleotides: TGTGCCAGCAGTTCCCTACTCAGCGGACGGACTTTATCCCACGAGCAGTACTTC.

The chain is built from TRBV9 and TRBJ2-6; unclear D gene. The CDR3 sequence is 16 residues long. The germline V gene has CDR1 SGDLS and CDR2 YYNGEE. The ends were cut back, 3 bases at V and 0 bases at J, with 10 bases in the middle. The CDR3 sequence: CASSDSLFSGANVLTF. The CDR3 DNA sequence: TGTGCCAGCAGCGACTCCCTTTTCTCTGGGGCCAACGTCCTGACTTTC.

This sequence joins TRBV19 and TRBJ2-3; D gene unclear. Trimming shortened V by 2 bases and J by 0 bases, and 9 bases separated the two germline ends. CDR3 length: 15 amino acids. Germline V gene data show CDR1 as LNHDA and CDR2 as SQIVND (reference sequence). CDR3 amino acids: CASSISLPSTDTQYF. CDR3 sequence (DNA): TGTGCCAGTAGTATATCCCTCCCTAGCACAGATACGCAGTATTTT.

The chain combines TRBV27 with TRBJ1-1; the D gene is possibly TRBD1 (6 bases). CDR3 length: 12 residues. Trimming took off 8 bases at V and 7 bases at J, with 14 bases between the two ends. Germline loops: CDR1 MNHEY, CDR2 SMNVEV (reference sequence). CDR3 amino acids: CASGFLGGEAFF. For the CDR3, the DNA is TGTGCCAGCGGATTTCTAGGGGGTGAAGCTTTCTTT.

This sequence joins TRBV28 and TRBJ2-1; D may be TRBD1 (5 bases). This CDR3 contains 13 residues. In germline, CDR1 is MDHEN, CDR2 SYDVKM. V was shortened by 6 bases and J by 9 bases, with 15 bases between the two germline ends. CDR3 DNA: TGTGCCAGCAGACTCCAAGGGGCGGCTGAGCAGTTCTTC. Protein: CASRLQGAAEQFF.

This chain uses TRBV6-5 with TRBJ2-3; 7 bases are shared with TRBD2. The CDR3 runs 15 residues. CDR1 MNHEY and CDR2 SVGAGI come from the germline V gene. After removal of 0 bases from V and 6 bases from J, the junction contained 6 bases not matched to a gene. The CDR3 here is CASSYSWGGEDTQYF. DNA of the CDR3: TGTGCCAGCAGTTACTCTTGGGGGGGGGAGGATACGCAGTATTTT.

This clone occurred once. The chain recombines TRBV14 with TRBJ2-7; 7 nucleotides align to TRBD1. The CDR3 covers 15 residues. With 0 bases clipped from V and 2 bases from J, the junction kept 4 bases outside the gene matches. CDR1 is SGHDN, CDR2 FVKESK, per germline. CDR3 protein: CASSQDWDSPYEQYF. The CDR3 nucleotides are TGTGCCAGCAGCCAAGATTGGGACAGCCCCTACGAGCAGTACTTC.

The J gene is TRBJ1-5, the V gene TRBV28; unclear D gene. Trimming took off 3 bases at V and 9 bases at J, with 9 bases between the two ends. The CDR3 is 12 amino acids. Germline assignment: CDR1 MDHEN and CDR2 SYDVKM. The CDR3: CASSFGGRPQHF. The CDR3, as DNA: TGTGCCAGCAGTTTCGGAGGGAGGCCCCAGCATTTT.